A single sample gave rise to the 14 T cell receptor beta chains below, sequenced in a study of T cell changes during pregnancy in multiple sclerosis (dated 2019 in TCRdb). To prepare the library, the immunoSEQ multiplex PCR assay was applied. Held by TCRdb, this immuneACCESS table contains in-frame sequences only and omits some clones. Under half of the omission traces to an unresolved V gene where checked; the cause of the rest is unknown. The sample includes approximately 61,000 clones, with 85% to 95% observed a single time. The biggest ten clones account for 3.6% of the sample. Here the sequenced sample was peripheral blood, taken after pregnancy. The receptors were sampled from a female donor in good health, enrolled as a control in a pregnancy study.

This chain connects TRBV28 to TRBJ2-1; 8 nucleotides align to TRBD1. CDR1 and CDR2 from the germline V gene are MDHEN and SYDVKM. This CDR3 is 12 amino acids long. V trimming: 6 bases; J trimming: 8 bases; junction bases outside the gene matches: 3. CDR3 DNA: TGTGCCAGCAGGGGGGGACAGGATGAGCAGTTCTTC. This encodes CASRGGQDEQFF.

This clone came up a few times. This chain uses TRBV29-1 with TRBJ2-2, with D possibly being TRBD1 (6 bases). This CDR3 is 14 amino acids long. The V end lost 5 bases, the J end lost 0 bases, and 10 bases lay between the germline ends. Looked up from germline, CDR1 is SQVTM and CDR2 is ANQGSEA. As DNA, the CDR3 is TGCAGCGTTTGGGGGCTTTCGAACACCGGGGAGCTGTTTTTT. Translation gives CSVWGLSNTGELFF.

The chain joins TRBV21-1 to TRBJ1-5; no DNA check was done on the table's D call, TRBD1. TRBV21-1 is recorded as a pseudogene. The CDR3 totals 17 residues. The DNA of the CDR3 is TGTGCCAGCAGCCCCCGGACAACCTCAGACAGCAATCAGCCCCAGCATTTT. This encodes CASSPRTTSDSNQPQHF.

The gene calls are TRBV9 and TRBJ2-1; TRBD2 matches 9 bases. Looked up from germline, CDR1 is SGDLS and CDR2 is YYNGEE. The V segment lost 0 bases and the J segment 6 bases; nucleotides outside the gene matches: 7. The CDR3 sequence is 16 residues long. The DNA for the CDR3 is TGTGCCAGCAGCGTAGAGGGGCTAGCGGGGTCCAATGAGCAGTTCTTC. Residues: CASSVEGLAGSNEQFF.

The J gene is TRBJ1-1, the V gene TRBV19, with 9 positions matching TRBD1. CDR1 is LNHDA, CDR2 SQIVND, per germline (reference sequence). The CDR3 covers 15 residues. J was trimmed by 8 bases and V by 7 bases; bases with no gene match: 14. CDR3 amino acids: CASIPGTGKWGEAFF. The CDR3 DNA follows: TGTGCCAGTATACCCGGGACAGGGAAGTGGGGGGAAGCTTTCTTT.

J is TRBJ2-1 and V is TRBV18, with TRBD1 as a possible D gene (5 bases). Germline values: CDR1 KGHSH, CDR2 LQKENI. V gave up 3 bases and J gave up 10 bases, with 22 bases separating them. This CDR3 contains 16 residues. The CDR3 DNA reads TGTGCCAGCTCACCCCTTCGTGGGGCGCAGGGTAGAGAGCAGTTCTTC. The encoded protein is CASSPLRGAQGREQFF.

V gene TRBV18 combines with J gene TRBJ2-1, with 7 nucleotides matching TRBD2. In germline, CDR1 is KGHSH, CDR2 LQKENI. V lost 2 bases to trimming and J lost 8 bases; unmatched junction nucleotides: 12. The CDR3 loop spans 16 amino acids. The chain's CDR3 is CASSPREGFRVHEQFF. The CDR3, as DNA: TGTGCCAGCTCACCAAGGGAGGGCTTTCGGGTCCATGAGCAGTTCTTC.

This sequence joins TRBV27 and TRBJ2-5, with 9 nucleotides matching TRBD1. Per germline, CDR1 MNHEY and CDR2 SMNVEV (reference sequence). V was pared by 6 bases and J by 1 base, with 9 bases of the junction left unmatched. The CDR3 runs to 16 residues. The CDR3 loop is CASSYLSGQGQETQYF. CDR3 DNA: TGTGCCAGCAGCTATCTCTCGGGACAGGGCCAAGAGACCCAGTACTTC.

The rearrangement joins TRBV19 to TRBJ1-6; 7 bases match TRBD1. Germline V gives CDR1 LNHDA, CDR2 SQIVND (reference sequence). The CDR3 runs to 16 residues. The J segment lost 9 bases and the V segment lost 3 bases, leaving 11 bases of the junction unmatched. The CDR3: CASSIPGTALSSPLHF. The CDR3 DNA sequence: TGTGCCAGTAGTATCCCCGGGACAGCCCTATCTTCACCCCTCCACTTT.

This clone was recorded a few times. The chain has TRBV30 and TRBJ1-1; D not resolved. CDR1 and CDR2 (germline): GTSNPN, SVGIG (reference sequence). The CDR3 spans 16 residues. The ends were cut back, 1 base at V and 5 bases at J, with 20 bases in the middle. The CDR3 DNA follows: TGTGCCTGGAGTGGGGCGACGGCCGCCTTTTTGACTGAAGCTTTCTTT. It yields the protein CAWSGATAAFLTEAFF.

V is TRBV28 and J is TRBJ2-7, with 7 bases fitting TRBD1. The CDR3 runs 16 residues. CDR1 MDHEN and CDR2 SYDVKM come from the germline V gene. The V gene end was trimmed by 7 bases and the J gene end by 0 bases; junction bases not matched to a gene: 12. The chain's CDR3 is CASTKTGTARSYEQYF. The CDR3 region has the DNA TGTGCCAGCACCAAGACTGGGACAGCGCGCTCCTACGAGCAGTACTTC.

The chain combines TRBV6-4 with TRBJ2-2, with TRBD1 identical over 7 bases. With 6 bases clipped from V and 3 bases from J, the junction kept 7 bases outside the gene matches. The CDR3 loop spans 15 amino acids. Germline-derived CDR1 and CDR2 are MRHNA and SNTAGT. CDR3 in amino acids: CASRKGTVDTGELFF. The CDR3 nucleotides are TGTGCCAGCAGAAAAGGGACAGTCGACACCGGGGAGCTGTTTTTT.

This chain uses TRBV7-8 with TRBJ2-1; the match to TRBD2 covers 8 bases. Germline V gene data show CDR1 as SGHVS and CDR2 as FQNEAQ. The junction had 5 bases not matched to a gene; V was cut back by 5 bases and J by 2 bases. The CDR3 consists of 15 residues. The CDR3 bases are TGTGCCAGCAGCCCTCGGGAGGGGACCTACAATGAGCAGTTCTTC. This encodes CASSPREGTYNEQFF.

CDR3 sequence reads: CASTLYNEQFF. For the CDR3, the DNA is TGTGCCAGCACCCTCTACAATGAGCAGTTCTTC. The rearrangement joins TRBV7-2 to TRBJ2-1; D is unclear. The germline V gene has CDR1 SGHTA and CDR2 FQGNSA. V was cut by 7 bases and J by 3 bases, with 4 bases left in between. The CDR3 loop spans 11 amino acids.